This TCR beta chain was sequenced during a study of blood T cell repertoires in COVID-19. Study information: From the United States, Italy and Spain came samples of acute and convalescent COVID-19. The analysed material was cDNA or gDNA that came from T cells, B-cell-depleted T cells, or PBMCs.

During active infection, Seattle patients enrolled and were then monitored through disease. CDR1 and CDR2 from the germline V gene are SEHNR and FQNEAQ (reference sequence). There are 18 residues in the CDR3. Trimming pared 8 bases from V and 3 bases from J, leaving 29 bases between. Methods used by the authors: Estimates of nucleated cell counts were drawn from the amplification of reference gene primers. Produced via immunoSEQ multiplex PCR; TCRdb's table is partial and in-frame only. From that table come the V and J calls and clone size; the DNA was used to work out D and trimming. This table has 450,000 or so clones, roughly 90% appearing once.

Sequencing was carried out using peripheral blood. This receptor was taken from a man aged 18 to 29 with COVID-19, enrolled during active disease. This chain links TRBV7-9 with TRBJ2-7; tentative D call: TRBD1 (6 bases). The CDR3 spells CASGSNFRGGSHHYEQYF. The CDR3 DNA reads TGTGCCAGCGGGTCCAATTTCCGAGGGGGTAGTCACCACTACGAGCAGTACTTC.